Given below is one TCR beta chain in context. The entry originates in a study of blood T cell repertoires in COVID-19. Across the study: Acute and convalescent COVID-19 specimens originated in the United States, Italy and Spain. Sample material is recorded as cDNA or gDNA derived from T cells, B-cell-depleted T cells, or PBMCs.

The CDR3 totals 14 residues. With 8 bases removed from V and 5 bases from J, the gap between germline ends came to 18 bases. The germline V gene encodes CDR1 MNHEY and CDR2 SVGAGI. In the authors' methods: Estimation of nucleated cell counts relied on the amplification of reference gene primers. Clones were sequenced by immunoSEQ multiplex PCR, and TCRdb holds only the in-frame ones, with some missing. That table is the source of V, J and clone size, and D and trimming were worked out from the DNA. The profile shows under 110,000 clones, over 80% of them singletons. The sequence came from a man aged 45-65 years with active COVID-19. Sequencing was performed on peripheral blood. The chain employs TRBV6-5 and TRBJ2-5; TRBD1 is a possible D gene (6 bases). The CDR3 DNA is TGTGCCAGCGGATTCCACAGGGCTGGGGAGACCCAGTACTTC. As protein: CASGFHRAGETQYF.